Listed here are 18 T cell receptor beta chains from one sample, sequenced in a study of T cell responses to AZD1222 COVID-19 vaccine. Using immunoSEQ multiplex PCR, the repertoire was profiled, and TCRdb retains in-frame clones only, with some absent. The sample lists 100,000 to 150,000 clones; approximately 94% were seen once. Sample: peripheral blood, taken 28 days after the second AZD1222 dose. These receptors were taken from an adult who received the AZD1222 COVID-19 vaccine.

This clone is a singleton in its sample. This chain links TRBV9 with TRBJ2-2; D may match TRBD1 or TRBD2 (6 bases each). The CDR3 has 15 amino acids. Germline V gives CDR1 SGDLS, CDR2 YYNGEE. V was clipped by 4 bases and J by 1 base, with 11 bases between them. The CDR3 DNA follows: TGTGCCAGCAGCCCGAGGGGGGAGAACACCGGGGAGCTGTTTTTT. It encodes CASSPRGENTGELFF.

For the CDR3, the DNA is TGTGCCAGCAGTTTAGGCAGGGGGTCCACAGATACGCAGTATTTT. As protein: CASSLGRGSTDTQYF. V gene TRBV27 combines with J gene TRBJ2-3, with 7 bases fitting TRBD1. Germline lookup yields CDR1 MNHEY and CDR2 SMNVEV (reference sequence). The CDR3 length is 15 residues. Losses at the gene ends were 2 bases for V and 2 bases for J; bases not matched to a gene: 4.

The chain uses TRBV5-1 and TRBJ2-7, with D perhaps matching TRBD2 (5 bases). CDR1 is SGHRS and CDR2 is YFSETQ in the germline V gene. The V and J ends lost 3 bases and 5 bases respectively, with 9 bases between them. The CDR3 has 12 residues. For the CDR3, the DNA is TGCGCCAGCAGCTCCTTAGCGCACGAGCAGTACTTC. Translated: CASSSLAHEQYF.

The chain couples TRBV7-9 to TRBJ1-5; D possibly corresponds to TRBD1 (6 bases). With 7 bases removed from V and 6 bases from J, the gap between germline ends came to 10 bases. The CDR3 consists of 12 residues. The germline V gene encodes CDR1 SEHNR and CDR2 FQNEAQ (reference sequence). In DNA form, the CDR3 reads TGTGCCAGCACCGCAGGGGTTCAGCCCCAGCATTTT. Its protein is CASTAGVQPQHF. The whole variable domain, filled in from reference TRBV7-9 and TRBJ1-5, reads DTGVSQNPRHKITKRGQNVTFRCDPISEHNRLYWYRQTLGQGPEFLTYFQNEAQLEKSRLLSDRFSAERPKGSFSTLEIQRTEQGDSAMYLCASTAGVQPQHFGDGTRLSIL.

This chain uses TRBV7-9 with TRBJ2-5; D unresolved. Germline values: CDR1 SEHNR, CDR2 FQNEAQ (reference sequence). The CDR3 covers 15 residues. The V gene lost 5 bases and the J gene lost 2 bases, with 15 bases spanning the gap. For the CDR3, the DNA is TGTGCCAGCAGCCTCCGGGTAGCCGGGCAAGAGACCCAGTACTTC. Its translation is CASSLRVAGQETQYF.

The chain combines TRBV2 with TRBJ1-2, with D possibly matching TRBD1 (6 bases). With 2 bases removed from V and 5 bases from J, the gap between germline ends came to 12 bases. CDR3 size: 14 residues. CDR1 and CDR2 from the germline V gene are SNHLY and FYNNEI. The CDR3 loop is CASSELGRGYGYTF. As DNA, the CDR3 is TGTGCCAGCAGTGAATTGGGCAGGGGATATGGCTACACCTTC.

DNA of the CDR3: TGTGCCAGCAGCTTAGAAGTCACTAATGAAAAACTGTTTTTT. Translating gives CASSLEVTNEKLFF. V gene TRBV7-2 combines with J gene TRBJ1-4; D not resolved. Germline CDR1 is SGHTA and CDR2 is FQGNSA. V shed 1 base and J shed 2 bases, with 5 bases lying between them. The CDR3 is made up of 14 amino acids.

This chain connects TRBV7-8 to TRBJ1-5; 11 bases fit TRBD1. V lost 5 bases to trimming and J lost 9 bases; unmatched junction nucleotides: 12. The CDR3 extends over 16 amino acids. Germline V gene sequence: CDR1 SGHVS, CDR2 FQNEAQ. CDR3 sequence (DNA): TGTGCCAGCAGCCGAGACGGGACAGGGGGTTTCAGGCCCCAGCATTTT. Encoded protein: CASSRDGTGGFRPQHF.

The rearrangement joins TRBV20-1 to TRBJ1-1; no clear D gene. Trimming removed 5 bases at V and 0 bases at J, with 4 bases between. CDR3 length equals 11 residues. The germline CDR1 and CDR2 sequences are DFQATT and SNEGSKA (reference sequence). CDR3 loop: CSAGVNTEAFF. CDR3 bases: TGCAGTGCTGGAGTGAACACTGAAGCTTTCTTT.

Of note for this clone: Sequence at one end of the junction differs from germline and may be a read error. The chain recombines TRBV20-1 with TRBJ2-1; D ambiguous. Germline lookup yields CDR1 DFQATT and CDR2 SNEGSKA (reference sequence). The CDR3 loop spans 11 amino acids. CDR3 region: CRAKERNEQFF. The DNA of the CDR3 is TGCAGAGCTAAAGAGAGGAATGAGCAGTTCTTC.

The chain recombines TRBV18 with TRBJ2-2; either TRBD1 or TRBD2 may supply D (5 bases each). Per germline, CDR1 KGHSH and CDR2 LQKENI. V shed 1 base and J shed 3 bases, with 9 bases lying between them. The CDR3 length is 15 residues. CDR3 sequence: CASSPQLGDTGELFF. The CDR3 nucleotides read TGTGCCAGCTCACCACAACTAGGGGACACCGGGGAGCTGTTTTTT.

The rearrangement joins TRBV15 to TRBJ2-7, with TRBD1 identical over 10 bases. The CDR3 has 15 residues. The junction had 8 bases not matched to a gene; V was cut back by 6 bases and J by 3 bases. Germline values: CDR1 LNHNV, CDR2 YYDKDF (reference sequence). Here the CDR3 DNA reads TGTGCCACCAGTACCTGGACAGGGGGGATCTACGAGCAGTACTTC. Protein sequence: CATSTWTGGIYEQYF. The full variable domain, with the rest looked up from reference TRBV15 and TRBJ2-7, is DAMVIQNPRYQVTQFGKPVTLSCSQTLNHNVMYWYQQKSSQAPKLLFHYYDKDFNNEADTPDNFQSRRPNTSFCFLDIRSPGLGDTAMYLCATSTWTGGIYEQYFGPGTRLTVT.

The gene calls are TRBV3-1 (or the pseudogene TRBV3-2) and TRBJ2-1; no firm D call. The CDR3 has 15 amino acids. Trimming shortened V by 0 bases and J by 8 bases, and 14 bases separated the two germline ends. Germline-derived CDR1 and CDR2 are LGHDT and YNNKEL (reference sequence). DNA for the CDR3: TGTGCCAGCAGCCAAGAGAGACTGCTCCCAGATGAGCAGTTCTTC. Encoded protein: CASSQERLLPDEQFF.

This clone was seen just once. The chain uses TRBV7-8 and TRBJ2-5, with D possibly matching TRBD2 (6 bases). The length of the CDR3 is 13 residues. Germline-derived CDR1 and CDR2 are SGHVS and FQNEAQ. Trimming removed 0 bases at V and 4 bases at J, with 6 bases between. The CDR3 DNA reads TGTGCCAGCAGCTTAGCGGGAGGAGAGACCCAGTACTTC. Translating it yields CASSLAGGETQYF.

The chain carries TRBV5-6 and TRBJ2-2; 7 bases match TRBD1. CDR1 is SGHDT and CDR2 is YYEEEE in the germline V gene. CDR3 length: 15 residues. Trimming at V came to 2 bases and at J to 0 bases, leaving 1 base not matched to a gene. This CDR3 reads CASSFGQANTGELFF. For the CDR3, the DNA is TGTGCCAGCAGCTTTGGACAGGCGAACACCGGGGAGCTGTTTTTT.

J is TRBJ1-2 and V is TRBV6-2 or TRBV6-3, with D possibly TRBD1 on 5 matching bases. The CDR3 contains 17 residues. Deletions cut 2 bases from V and 8 bases from J, with 24 bases between. Germline V gene lookup returns CDR1 MNHEY and CDR2 SVGEGT. In DNA, the CDR3 is TGTGCCAGCAGTTACCCGCCCCCACAGGTTCTACAAGGGGGCTACACCTTC. Its translation is CASSYPPPQVLQGGYTF.

This clone was recorded once. This sample includes further DNA sequences coding for the same CDR3. J is TRBJ2-5 and V is TRBV5-6; 9 bases match TRBD2. This CDR3 is built from 14 residues. Germline values: CDR1 SGHDT, CDR2 YYEEEE. J was trimmed by 2 bases and V by 1 base; bases with no gene match: 0. CDR3 residues: CASSLLAGQETQYF. In nucleotides, the CDR3 is TGTGCCAGCAGCTTGCTAGCGGGGCAAGAGACCCAGTACTTC.

This clone is a singleton in its sample. The gene calls are TRBV7-9 and TRBJ2-1; no definite D call. CDR1 is SEHNR and CDR2 is FQNEAQ in the germline V gene (reference sequence). With 1 base removed from V and 7 bases from J, the gap between germline ends came to 11 bases. This CDR3 comprises 14 residues. CDR3: CASSLVPPLNEQFF. Here the CDR3 DNA reads TGTGCCAGCAGCTTAGTACCACCACTGAATGAGCAGTTCTTC.